This TCR beta chain was sequenced in a study of a mutant IDH1 vaccine in newly diagnosed glioma. Looking at the study overall: Patients' prior therapy spanned radiotherapy, temozolomide, or both; most underwent both.

The protocol was immunoSEQ multiplex PCR, while the TCRdb copy is restricted to in-frame clones and leaves out a portion. Of around 50,000 clones detected, 88% appear once; the ten largest clones hold roughly 5%. The time point is: week 35, safety follow-up. Every vaccination contained 300 ug of the mutant IDH1 20-mer peptide and was paired with topical imiquimod. In every donor, the tumor was a new WHO grade 3 or 4 IDH1-mutant, ATRX-lost astrocytoma. Whole-study findings and limits: Alterations occurring in top peripheral T cell clonotypes seemed unrelated to pseudoprogression.

Concerning this clone itself: The antigen is not known.

V trimming: 4 bases; J trimming: 0 bases; junction bases outside the gene matches: 5. There are 15 residues in the CDR3. Germline V gives CDR1 LNHNV, CDR2 YYDKDF (reference sequence). Material: PBMCs, obtained from a glioma patient whose treatment included an IDH1 peptide vaccine. This TCR was recovered from a woman aged 40 to 55 with glioma. The chain has TRBV15 and TRBJ2-7; 8 positions agree with TRBD1. The CDR3 DNA follows: TGTGCCACCAGCATATACAGGGGGACCTCCTACGAGCAGTACTTC. Translating it yields CATSIYRGTSYEQYF.